The 21 T cell receptor beta chains in this list originate from one sample, sequenced in a study of blood T cell repertoires in COVID-19. TCRdb's copy holds only in-frame clones and misses some; the assay was immunoSEQ multiplex PCR. The top ten clones hold just under 0.95% of a sample with over 120,000 clones, roughly 87% of them seen once. The sequenced material came from peripheral blood. These TCRs come from a woman aged 50 to 65 with acute or convalescent COVID-19.

This chain uses TRBV19 with TRBJ1-4, with D possibly matching TRBD1 (6 bases). The V gene lost 6 bases and the J gene lost 1 base, with 12 bases spanning the gap. CDR1 and CDR2 from the germline V gene are LNHDA and SQIVND (reference sequence). This CDR3 spans 15 amino acids. This CDR3 is CASSLGGGTNEKLFF. The CDR3 DNA follows: TGTGCCAGTAGCCTGGGAGGGGGAACTAATGAAAAACTGTTTTTT.

The chain carries TRBV24-1 and TRBJ2-1; TRBD2 matches 8 bases. Germline CDR1 and CDR2: KGHDR and SFDVKD. V lost 6 bases to trimming and J lost 1 base; unmatched junction nucleotides: 4. The CDR3 contains 15 residues. CDR3 loop: CATSSGGESYNEQFF. In DNA form, the CDR3 reads TGTGCCACCAGTAGCGGGGGTGAATCCTACAATGAGCAGTTCTTC.

This chain joins TRBV9 and TRBJ2-1; 8 bases are shared with TRBD1. This CDR3 comprises 16 residues. Trimming removed 0 bases from V and 2 bases from J; junction bases left unmatched: 4. Germline V lookup: CDR1 SGDLS, CDR2 YYNGEE. CDR3 sequence reads: CASSVDQGAPYNEQFF. CDR3 in DNA: TGTGCCAGCAGCGTAGATCAGGGGGCGCCCTACAATGAGCAGTTCTTC.

The chain has TRBV18 and TRBJ2-1, with 12 positions matching TRBD1. The CDR3 contains 15 residues. The V segment lost 6 bases and the J segment 6 bases; nucleotides outside the gene matches: 6. Germline CDR1 reads KGHSH; CDR2 reads LQKENI. DNA for the CDR3: TGTGCCAGCTCCCCGACGGGACAGGGGGCCAATGAGCAGTTCTTC. This gives the protein CASSPTGQGANEQFF.

V gene TRBV27 combines with J gene TRBJ2-1, with 9 bases identical to TRBD1. The CDR3 has 14 residues. Germline lookup yields CDR1 MNHEY and CDR2 SMNVEV (reference sequence). V trimming: 6 bases; J trimming: 15 bases; junction bases outside the gene matches: 15. The CDR3 DNA follows: TGTGCCAGCAGGCCCTCCTTACAGGGGGCGCTATGGTTCTTC. Translating it yields CASRPSLQGALWFF.

V usage is TRBV4-2 and J usage is TRBJ2-7; 7 nucleotides match TRBD1. This CDR3 region has 16 residues. Per germline, CDR1 LGHNA and CDR2 YNFKEQ. V trimming: 4 bases; J trimming: 1 base; junction bases outside the gene matches: 10. DNA of the CDR3: TGTGCCAGCAGCCCCCTCGACAGGACAGGATCCTACGAGCAGTACTTC. Amino acids: CASSPLDRTGSYEQYF.

The CDR3 region is CASSLFPGENSPLHF. The CDR3 DNA follows: TGCGCCAGCAGCTTGTTCCCAGGGGAGAATTCACCCCTCCACTTT. The chain carries TRBV5-1 and TRBJ1-6, with a possible D match to TRBD1 (6 bases). Per the germline V gene, CDR1 is SGHRS and CDR2 is YFSETQ. With 1 base removed from V and 7 bases from J, the gap between germline ends came to 12 bases. The CDR3 has 15 amino acids.

The chain employs TRBV30 and TRBJ2-3; no clear D. This CDR3 is built from 12 residues. CDR1 and CDR2 from the germline V gene are GTSNPN and SVGIG (reference sequence). Deletions cut 0 bases from V and 5 bases from J, with 6 bases between. CDR3 amino acids: CAWSVLQDTQYF. The CDR3 DNA is TGTGCCTGGAGTGTACTACAAGATACGCAGTATTTT. The full variable domain, with the rest looked up from reference TRBV30 and TRBJ2-3, is SQTIHQWPATLVQPVGSPLSLECTVEGTSNPNLYWYRQAAGRGLQLLFYSVGIGQISSEVPQNLSASRPQDRQFILSSKKLLLSDSGFYLCAWSVLQDTQYFGPGTRLTVL.

The chain recombines TRBV19 with TRBJ2-7, with 9 nucleotides matching TRBD2. The V and J ends lost 3 bases and 2 bases, in that order; junction bases with no gene match: 5. Germline values: CDR1 LNHDA, CDR2 SQIVND (reference sequence). The length of the CDR3 is 15 residues. As DNA, the CDR3 is TGTGCCAGTAGTATTGCTAGCGGGGCTACCTACGAGCAGTACTTC. This codes for CASSIASGATYEQYF.

This clone appeared a single time. The rearrangement joins TRBV3-1 (or the pseudogene TRBV3-2) to TRBJ1-4; possibly TRBD1 for D (5 bases). The CDR3 spans 12 residues. V was clipped by 9 bases and J by 7 bases, with 12 bases between them. Germline V CDR1 and CDR2: LGHDT, YNNKEL (reference sequence). The CDR3 reads CASRQGSEKLFF. The CDR3 DNA sequence: TGTGCCAGTCGGCAGGGAAGTGAAAAACTGTTTTTT.

This chain joins TRBV5-5 and TRBJ2-3, with no clear D. V was clipped by 5 bases and J by 6 bases, with 10 bases between them. The CDR3 is 12 amino acids. Per germline, CDR1 SGHKS and CDR2 YYEKEE (reference sequence). The CDR3 coding sequence is TGTGCCAGCAGTCCCGGAGCGGATACGCAGTATTTT. It yields the protein CASSPGADTQYF. The entire variable domain, with the rest obtained from reference TRBV5-5 and TRBJ2-3, is as follows: DAGVTQSPTHLIKTRGQQVTLRCSPISGHKSVSWYQQVLGQGPQFIFQYYEKEERGRGNFPDRFSARQFPNYSSELNVNALLLGDSALYLCASSPGADTQYFGPGTRLTVL.

There are a few counts of this clone. V usage is TRBV10-2 and J usage is TRBJ2-7; 7 positions agree with TRBD2. The CDR3 is made up of 14 amino acids. After removal of 4 bases from V and 2 bases from J, the junction contained 5 bases not matched to a gene. Germline V gene lookup returns CDR1 WSHSY and CDR2 SAAADI. This CDR3 reads CASSGGGITYEQYF. The CDR3 DNA reads as TGCGCCAGCAGTGGGGGGGGGATCACCTACGAGCAGTACTTC.

J is TRBJ2-7 and V is TRBV23-1, with 9 bases aligning to TRBD2. TRBV23-1 is noted as an ORF with a role that remains uncertain. Trimming took 7 bases from V and 2 from J; bases not matched to a gene: 9. The CDR3 sequence is 15 residues long. The CDR3 reads CASKFSSGIPYEQYF. CDR3 bases: TGCGCCAGCAAGTTTTCTAGCGGGATCCCCTACGAGCAGTACTTC.

The J gene is TRBJ2-7, the V gene TRBV7-3; perhaps TRBD1 as D (5 bases). Germline V CDR1 and CDR2: SGHTA, FQGTGA. Deletions cut 4 bases from V and 6 bases from J, with 13 bases between. This CDR3 contains 13 residues. The CDR3 bases are TGTGCCAGCAGCTCTACCCAGGGAAGCGAGCAGTACTTC. This encodes CASSSTQGSEQYF. Complete variable domain (other parts from reference TRBV7-3 and TRBJ2-7): GAGVSQTPSNKVTEKGKYVELRCDPISGHTALYWYRQSLGQGPEFLIYFQGTGAADDSGLPNDRFFAVRPEGSVSTLKIQRTERGDSAVYLCASSSTQGSEQYFGPGTRLTVT.

This chain links TRBV30 with TRBJ2-7; the D gene is possibly TRBD1 (6 bases). The V gene lost 5 bases and the J gene lost 0 bases, with 8 bases spanning the gap. Germline CDR1 reads GTSNPN; CDR2 reads SVGIG (reference sequence). This CDR3 is 12 amino acids long. CDR3 loop: CAWEQGSYEQYF. The CDR3 DNA reads as TGTGCCTGGGAACAGGGCTCCTACGAGCAGTACTTC.

This clone has just one count. This sequence joins TRBV5-6 and TRBJ1-5, with D unresolved. The CDR3 loop spans 15 amino acids. CDR1 and CDR2 from the germline V gene are SGHDT and YYEEEE. V lost 1 base and J 0 bases, leaving 8 bases between the germline ends. As DNA, the CDR3 is TGTGCCAGCAGCTTGTACGGGATTAGCAATCAGCCCCAGCATTTT. This sequence encodes CASSLYGISNQPQHF. Full variable domain (remainder filled in from reference TRBV5-6 and TRBJ1-5): DAGVTQSPTHLIKTRGQQVTLRCSPKSGHDTVSWYQQALGQGPQFIFQYYEEEERQRGNFPDRFSGHQFPNYSSELNVNALLLGDSALYLCASSLYGISNQPQHFGDGTRLSIL.

The V call is TRBV9, the J call TRBJ2-1; 11 nucleotides agree with TRBD2. Germline V gene data show CDR1 as SGDLS and CDR2 as YYNGEE. V shed 0 bases and J 1 base; nucleotides not matched to a gene: 3. The CDR3 runs to 17 residues. DNA of the CDR3: TGTGCCAGCAGCGTAGCCGGACTAGCGGGTTCCTACAATGAGCAGTTCTTC. Encoded protein: CASSVAGLAGSYNEQFF.

In the case of this clone: A junction boundary mismatches the germline segment, possibly from a read error. The chain combines TRBV3-1 (or the pseudogene TRBV3-2) with TRBJ2-2, with 10 bases matching TRBD1. CDR3 size: 16 residues. Germline CDR1 LGHDT, CDR2 YNNKEL (reference sequence). The CDR3 loop is CASIQLGTGETGELFF. In nucleotides, the CDR3 is TGTGCCAGCATCCAACTTGGGACAGGGGAAACCGGGGAGCTGTTTTTT.

The V call is TRBV30, the J call TRBJ2-7; D is ambiguous. The germline V and J ends were trimmed by 0 bases and 3 bases, with 12 bases remaining between them. CDR1 and CDR2 from the germline V gene are GTSNPN and SVGIG (reference sequence). The CDR3 consists of 14 residues. The DNA for the CDR3 is TGTGCCTGGAGTGTACGCCAGAAGAACTACGAGCAGTACTTC. It specifies CAWSVRQKNYEQYF.

Only one count was recorded for this clone. The genes are TRBV15 and TRBJ2-3; D is unclear. The V gene lost 5 bases and the J gene lost 7 bases, with 7 bases spanning the gap. Germline V gives CDR1 LNHNV, CDR2 YYDKDF (reference sequence). This CDR3 is 11 amino acids long. CDR3: CATSLRYTQYF. The CDR3 region has the DNA TGTGCCACCAGCCTCAGGTATACGCAGTATTTT.

The V and J genes are TRBV11-3 and TRBJ2-1; D perhaps matches TRBD2 (7 bases). Germline loops: CDR1 SGHNT, CDR2 YENEEA. The germline V and J ends were trimmed by 5 bases and 3 bases, with 14 bases remaining between them. CDR3 size: 15 residues. CDR3 sequence: CASSRGGGDYNEQFF. Written as DNA, the CDR3 is TGTGCCAGCAGCCGAGGGGGGGGCGACTACAATGAGCAGTTCTTC.